A single T cell receptor (beta chain) is shown here with its context. Its antigen is currently unknown. CDR3 size: 14 residues. Germline CDR1 is SGHNT and CDR2 is YYREEE (reference sequence). The V gene lost 1 base and the J gene lost 6 bases, with 13 bases spanning the gap. This record comes from a study of cytomegalovirus exposure and HLA in healthy donors. Findings of the study overall: In an earlier analysis, about 87% or about 30%: the productive usage of most TCR beta V segments. A later analysis revealed that TCR association rates differed between HLA loci, peaking at DRB1 and bottoming out at HLA-C. Sequence variants that were highly shared formed a cluster that was likely a sequencing artifact.

Primers: 60 Vbeta forward and 13 Jbeta reverse. Repertoires were generated with immunoSEQ multiplex PCR, while TCRdb's copy carries only in-frame clones and drops some. Of some 190,000 clones in the sample, roughly 80% are singletons; the top ten hold less than 3%. Sequenced material: PBMCs. The receptor's source is a male donor in good health and CMV-seronegative. The V gene is TRBV5-4, the J gene TRBJ1-2; D might be TRBD1 (6 bases). CDR3 bases: TGTGCCAGCAGCTTGTCGGGCAGGGGTGATGGCTACACCTTC. Translating gives CASSLSGRGDGYTF.